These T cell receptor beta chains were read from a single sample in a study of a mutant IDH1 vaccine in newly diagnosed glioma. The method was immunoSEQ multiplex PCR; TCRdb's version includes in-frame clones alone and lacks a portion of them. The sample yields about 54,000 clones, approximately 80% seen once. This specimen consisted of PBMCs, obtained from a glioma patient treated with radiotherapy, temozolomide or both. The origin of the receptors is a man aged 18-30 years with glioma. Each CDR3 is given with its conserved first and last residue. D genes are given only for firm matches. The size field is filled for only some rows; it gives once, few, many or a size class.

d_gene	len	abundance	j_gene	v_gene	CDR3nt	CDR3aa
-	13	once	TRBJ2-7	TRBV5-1	TGCGCCAGCAGGCCTACAGGGTACTACGAGCAGTACTTC	CASRPTGYYEQYF
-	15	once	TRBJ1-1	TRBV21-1	TGTGCCAGCAGCGGCCGGGACATCATGAACACTGAAGCTTTCTTT	CASSGRDIMNTEAFF
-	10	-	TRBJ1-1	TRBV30	TGTGCCTGGGGGCGGTATGAAGCTTTCTTT	CAWGRYEAFF
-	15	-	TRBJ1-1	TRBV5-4	TGTGCCAGCAGCGGGGCAGCCAAGGGGAACACTGAAGCTTTCTTT	CASSGAAKGNTEAFF
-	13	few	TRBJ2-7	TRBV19	TGTGCCAGTAGTAGCCGGGACTCCTACGAGCAGTACTTC	CASSSRDSYEQYF
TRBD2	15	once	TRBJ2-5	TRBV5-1	TGCGCCAGCAGCGCGGGGGGGGGTTCCCAAGAGACCCAGTACTTC	CASSAGGGSQETQYF
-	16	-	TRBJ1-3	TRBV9	TGTGCCAGCAGCTTCTCGGAGGGGTCACCGGGAAACACCATATATTTT	CASSFSEGSPGNTIYF
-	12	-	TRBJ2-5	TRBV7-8	TGTGCCAGCAGCCCCAAATCTAGGACCCAGTACTTC	CASSPKSRTQYF
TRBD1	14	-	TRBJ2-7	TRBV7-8	TGTGCCAGCAGCCGGGACAGGATCTATGACGAGCAGTACTTC	CASSRDRIYDEQYF
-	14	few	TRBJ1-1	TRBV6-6	TGTGCCAGCAGTACCACCGAGGTTGGCACTGAAGCTTTCTTT	CASSTTEVGTEAFF
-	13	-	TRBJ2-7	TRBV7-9	TGTGCCAGCAGCGGAGGGACAAACTACGAGCAGTACTTC	CASSGGTNYEQYF
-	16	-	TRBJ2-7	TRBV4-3	TGCGCCAGCAGCCAAGATGACAGCGGGTACTCCTACGAGCAGTACTTC	CASSQDDSGYSYEQYF
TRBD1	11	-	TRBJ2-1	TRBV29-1	TGCAGCGTTGAAGAAGGGCAGGGGGCGATCTTC	CSVEEGQGAIF
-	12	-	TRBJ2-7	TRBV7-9	TGTGCCAGCAGCTTATCAGGCAACGAGCAGTACTTC	CASSLSGNEQYF
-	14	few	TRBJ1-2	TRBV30	TGTGCCTGGAGCGCAGACACGTACAACTATGGCTACACCTTC	CAWSADTYNYGYTF
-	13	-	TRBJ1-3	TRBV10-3	TGTGCCACCCGCCCGGGGACTGGAAACACCATATATTTT	CATRPGTGNTIYF
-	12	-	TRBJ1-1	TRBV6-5	TGTGCCAGCAGTTACAAGAACACTGAAGCTTTCTTT	CASSYKNTEAFF
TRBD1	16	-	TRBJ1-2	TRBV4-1	TGCGCCAGCAGCCTTAGTCAGTCCGGGACAGGCTATGGCTACACCTTC	CASSLSQSGTGYGYTF
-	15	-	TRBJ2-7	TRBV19	TGTGCCAGTAGTACCACTAGCTCGAGCTCCTACGAGCAGTACTTC	CASSTTSSSSYEQYF
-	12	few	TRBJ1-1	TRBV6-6	TGTGCCAGCAGTTACGAGGGCACTGAAGCTTTCTTT	CASSYEGTEAFF
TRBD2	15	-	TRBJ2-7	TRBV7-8	TGTGCCAGCAGCCTTAGCGGGAGGGTCTCCTACGAGCAGTACTTC	CASSLSGRVSYEQYF
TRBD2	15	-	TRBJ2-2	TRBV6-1	TGTGCCAGTTTACACGGGACTAAAGCAACCGGGGAGCTGTTTTTT	CASLHGTKATGELFF
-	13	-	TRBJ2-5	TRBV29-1	TGCAGCGTTGAAGGACATGGTGAAGAGACCCAGTACTTC	CSVEGHGEETQYF
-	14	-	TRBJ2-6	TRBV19	TGTGCCAGTACTACACGAGACGGGGCCAACGTCCTGACTTTC	CASTTRDGANVLTF
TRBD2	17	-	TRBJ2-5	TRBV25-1	TGTGCCAGCAGTGATCCCCGACAGACCGGGGGGAAAGAGACCCAGTACTTC	CASSDPRQTGGKETQYF
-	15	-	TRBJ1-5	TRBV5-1	TGCGCCAGCAGCTTTTCGGGGGGTAGCAATCAGCCCCAGCATTTT	CASSFSGGSNQPQHF
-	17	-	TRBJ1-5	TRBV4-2	TGTGCCAGCAGCCAAATTTCGGAGGGGTGGGGGGATCAGCCCCAGCATTTT	CASSQISEGWGDQPQHF
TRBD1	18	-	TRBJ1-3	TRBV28	TGTGCCAGCAGAGCCCGACAGGGGTTCGGCGGAGGAGGAAACACCATATATTTT	CASRARQGFGGGGNTIYF
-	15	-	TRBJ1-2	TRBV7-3	TGTGCCAGCAGCTTAGTCCCAGGGCCACAATATGGCTACACCTTC	CASSLVPGPQYGYTF
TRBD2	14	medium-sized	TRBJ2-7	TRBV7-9	TGTGCCAGCAGTCCTAGCGGGAGGGCCGGCGAGCAGTACTTC	CASSPSGRAGEQYF
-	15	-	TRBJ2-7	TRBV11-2	TGTGCCAGCAGCTTAGAAGCTGGGGCCTCCTACGAGCAGTACTTC	CASSLEAGASYEQYF
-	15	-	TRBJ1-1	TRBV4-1	TGCGCCAGCAGCCAAGATCATGTGGGGTACACTGAAGCTTTCTTT	CASSQDHVGYTEAFF
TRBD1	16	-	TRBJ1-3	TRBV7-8	TGTGCCAGCAGCTTAGCCCGGACAGGGAGGCGAAACACCATATATTTT	CASSLARTGRRNTIYF
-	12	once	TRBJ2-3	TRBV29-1	TGCAGCGTTAGGACGGGCACAGATACGCAGTATTTT	CSVRTGTDTQYF
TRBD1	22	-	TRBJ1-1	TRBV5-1	TGCGCCAGCAGCTTGTCCGGGGGGCGTTTAAAGGGGACAGGGTACCTTAGGACTGAAGCTTTCTTT	CASSLSGGRLKGTGYLRTEAFF
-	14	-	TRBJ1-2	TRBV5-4	TGTGCCAGCAGCCACCGAAGGGGGATGGGGGGCTACACCTTC	CASSHRRGMGGYTF
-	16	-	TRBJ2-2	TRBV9	TGTGCCAGCTTCTCCGGGACGGATTCGAACACCGGGGAGCTGTTTTTT	CASFSGTDSNTGELFF
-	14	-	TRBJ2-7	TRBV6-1	TGTGCCACCTTGCTATCCGGGAACTCCTACGAGCAGTACTTC	CATLLSGNSYEQYF